These 10 T cell receptor beta chains were all obtained from the same sample, sequenced in a study of blood T cell repertoires in COVID-19. The data were produced by immunoSEQ multiplex PCR, yet TCRdb's version contains in-frame clones alone and is incomplete. The sample carries some 220,000 clones, 83% recorded once. The sequenced material came from peripheral blood. These receptors originate from a human donor in a cohort sampled during active COVID-19.

The CDR3, as DNA: TGTGCCACCAGTGATCCCGATGGGAGTGAGCAGTTCTTC. Amino acids: CATSDPDGSEQFF. The V and J genes are TRBV24-1 and TRBJ2-1; D possibly corresponds to TRBD2 (5 bases). The CDR3 has 13 amino acids. V dropped 3 bases and J dropped 9 bases, with 11 bases sitting between them. Germline lookup yields CDR1 KGHDR and CDR2 SFDVKD.

J is TRBJ2-2 and V is TRBV5-6, with 8 bases identical to TRBD2. This CDR3 is 16 amino acids long. CDR1 and CDR2 from the germline V gene are SGHDT and YYEEEE. Losses at the gene ends were 0 bases for V and 5 bases for J; bases not matched to a gene: 6. The CDR3 DNA reads as TGTGCCAGCAGCTTGGAGGCGGGGGGATGGACCGGGGAGCTGTTTTTT. It yields the protein CASSLEAGGWTGELFF. The whole variable domain, remainder taken from reference TRBV5-6 and TRBJ2-2, is DAGVTQSPTHLIKTRGQQVTLRCSPKSGHDTVSWYQQALGQGPQFIFQYYEEEERQRGNFPDRFSGHQFPNYSSELNVNALLLGDSALYLCASSLEAGGWTGELFFGEGSRLTVL.

The CDR3 region has the DNA TGTGCCATCAGTGAGTCGAGAGGACTCACGAACACCGGGGAGCTGTTTTTT. This translates into CAISESRGLTNTGELFF. V gene TRBV10-3 combines with J gene TRBJ2-2; a weak D match, TRBD2 (5 bases). V dropped 0 bases and J dropped 0 bases, with 11 bases sitting between them. Germline V CDR1 and CDR2: ENHRY, SYGVKD. CDR3 length: 17 residues.

This clone came up a few times. The J gene is TRBJ2-5, the V gene TRBV12-3 or TRBV12-4; unclear D gene. CDR3 length: 13 residues. V lost 3 bases, J lost 5 bases, and 10 bases lay in between. CDR3 protein: CASSLMRRETQYF. CDR3 bases: TGTGCCAGCAGTTTGATGCGCCGGGAGACCCAGTACTTC.

This chain connects TRBV6-5 to TRBJ1-2; 10 nucleotides agree with TRBD1. This CDR3 has 14 residues. The germline V gene has CDR1 MNHEY and CDR2 SVGAGI. Germline trimming cut 6 bases from V and 5 bases from J; bases unmatched to any gene: 6. CDR3 loop: CASSRGQGGYGYTF. The CDR3 coding sequence is TGTGCCAGCAGCCGAGGACAGGGGGGGTATGGCTACACCTTC.

The chain joins TRBV5-5 to TRBJ2-5; D possibly corresponds to TRBD2 (5 bases). V lost 4 bases, J lost 3 bases, and 13 bases lay in between. In germline, CDR1 is SGHKS, CDR2 YYEKEE (reference sequence). The CDR3 runs to 14 residues. The CDR3, as DNA: TGTGCCAGCAGCCCGGAGACTATGGAAGAGACCCAGTACTTC. Translation gives CASSPETMEETQYF.

The chain combines TRBV3-1 (or the pseudogene TRBV3-2) with TRBJ1-1; D is uncertain. CDR3 length: 13 amino acids. With 1 base removed from V and 1 base from J, the gap between germline ends came to 4 bases. Germline assignment: CDR1 LGHDT and CDR2 YNNKEL (reference sequence). The CDR3 reads CASSQARNTEAFF. The CDR3 DNA is TGTGCCAGCAGCCAAGCCAGGAACACTGAAGCTTTCTTT.

The chain couples TRBV7-2 to TRBJ2-2; 9 nucleotides line up with TRBD1. The length of the CDR3 is 16 residues. Germline V CDR1 and CDR2: SGHTA, FQGNSA. V lost 5 bases, J lost 7 bases, and 11 bases stayed unmatched. The CDR3 sequence: CASSQLYRGQGGELFF. CDR3 DNA: TGTGCCAGCAGCCAGCTCTACAGGGGGCAAGGCGGGGAGCTGTTTTTT.

The rearrangement uses TRBV4-1 and TRBJ2-7, with 8 bases that match TRBD1. Unmatched junction bases numbered 6, after V lost 0 bases and J lost 5 bases. The CDR3 contains 15 residues. Germline loops: CDR1 MGHRA, CDR2 YSYEKL. The CDR3 spells CASSQETGVGNEQYF. The CDR3 DNA is TGCGCCAGCAGCCAAGAGACAGGGGTTGGTAACGAGCAGTACTTC.

Here the CDR3 DNA reads TGTGCCAGAGGGACAGGGAAGAGAGAGACCCAGTACTTC. Amino acid sequence: CARGTGKRETQYF. V usage is TRBV6-8 and J usage is TRBJ2-5; TRBD1 matches 9 bases. CDR1 and CDR2 from the germline V gene are MNHGY and SAAAGT. The CDR3 consists of 13 residues. The junction had 6 bases not matched to a gene; V was cut back by 9 bases and J by 4 bases.